This T cell receptor beta chain was found in a study of cytomegalovirus exposure and HLA in healthy donors (dated by TCRdb to 2016 to 2017). About the investigation overall: In an earlier analysis of 587 of the donors, under 300 Gb of sequence data and 117 million unique TCR beta sequences from roughly 180 million T cells were reported. The study used immunosequencing to profile the T cell repertoires of some 600 subjects and linked those repertoires to cytomegalovirus serostatus. Rather than using new phenotypic data, the later analysis identified candidate immune exposures from TCR beta sequences and from how often those sequences occurred across donors. Of the roughly 400 genotyped donors, approximately 83% fell in the genetic ancestry cluster associated with self-reported Caucasian donors. The number of typed donors differed by locus: about 629-630 for A, B, C, DRB1 and DQB1; 522 for DQA1; some 610 for DPA1; and about 470 for DPB1. The study combined high-throughput TCR immunosequencing, statistical association of individual TCRs with disease status, and machine learning to predict cytomegalovirus infection status. To decide whether each TCR beta V gene segment behaved as functional or pseudogenic, an earlier analysis of some 600 of the donors relied on high-throughput TCR beta sequencing. Besides the first cohort of around 670 subjects, a separate validation cohort made up of 95 to 150 different subjects was used. Among under 450 genotyped donors of the cohort, an average of around 240,000 unique TCR beta nucleotide sequences were sequenced per donor, roughly 20% of them non-productive. Roughly five DR-DQ haplotypes were treated as single units for association and clustering because of strong linkage in the cohort. Donor age, sex, ethnicity and CMV serostatus were compiled together with the repertoire data. Roughly 300 gigabases of sequencing data and 70 million to 95 million unique TCR sequences made up an early release that covered approximately 700 HLA-typed donors. HLA typing included class I and class II loci at four-digit resolution. The study was designed to test whether signatures of past pathogen exposure could be identified by cataloging public T cell receptors. A later genetic analysis used genome-wide SNP genotypes for about three fifths of the 666 donors, treating that subset as a discovery cohort. All discovery cohort repertoires had been generated on a single sequencing platform. To study patterns of TCR occurrence, a later analysis re-analyzed previously published TCR beta repertoires from 600 to 750 donors and added high-resolution HLA genotyping. What the study reported, not specific to this receptor: This cohort had only TCR beta chains sequenced, and the lack of alpha or paired-chain data limited which features could be detected. A further reported finding was that TCR beta sequences accurately predicted the HLA-A and HLA-B alleles for most subjects in the first cohort. In an earlier analysis of approximately 590 of the donors, most TCR beta V segments appeared in productive rearrangements about 90% or about 30% of the time, broadly matching IMGT annotations. A few of the identified cytomegalovirus-associated TCR beta chains were confirmed in vitro to be specific for cytomegalovirus antigens. The sequencing pipeline was judged likely to have produced a cluster of highly shared sequence variants as a technical artifact. The authors suggested that the approach could potentially be generalized to other disease states and immunological phenotypes. The study listed approximately 150 TCR beta chains as associated with cytomegalovirus. Most CMV-associated TCR beta chains appeared to be HLA-restricted in a later analysis, and the HLA associations seemed to be driven largely by CMV exposure. In a later analysis, the rate of TCR association differed among HLA loci, with DRB1 alleles having the most associated TCRs and HLA-C alleles having the fewest. Because the 87-base-pair reads could not distinguish some IMGT-functional V segments, including TRBV6-2 and TRBV6-3, those segments were excluded. HLA typing was unavailable for some donors at each locus, so association tests used only the typed subset. A later analysis associated about 17,000 TCR beta sequences with specific HLA alleles at a false discovery rate of 0.05. Compared with the roughly 700-donor mean, donors in an Asian-associated ancestry cluster had fewer N-insertions in productive TCRs, according to a later genetic analysis. Correlated functional status among segregating V segments might reflect linkage disequilibrium, but an unknown experimental factor could not be ruled out. Assigning TCR associations to individual alleles was difficult when HLA alleles, especially DR and DQ, strongly co-occurred. According to a later analysis, parvovirus B19, influenza, CMV and Epstein-Barr virus appeared linked to several top co-occurrence clusters. A later genetic analysis associated a missense DCLRE1C variant with V-gene and J-gene trimming of TCR beta chains, and an independent cohort replicated the association. While some public TCRs were present in many individuals, most TCR sequences turned up only very rarely across donors. In a later analysis, HLA-associated TCR beta chains were found to be more clonally expanded and to have lower generation probabilities than equally common non-associated chains. For the cohort, immune exposure information was limited to CMV serostatus. In both the original and validation cohorts, the classifier was reported to diagnose cytomegalovirus status with high specificity and sensitivity. Some 16 rarely observed V segments, including chromosome 9 orphons, were excluded from the earlier analysis of some 590 of the donors because counts were too low. The presence/absence analyses assumed that sequencing depth was roughly uniform across donors, and that assumption may not be true.

Preparation of the library involved the immunoSEQ multiplex PCR assay. For the multiplex PCR, a mixture combining 60 forward primers for TCR Vbeta segments and 13 reverse primers for TCR Jbeta segments was used. Amplification of the CDR3 region of rearranged TCR beta genes was performed with a multiplex PCR assay on genomic DNA. Amplified TCR beta libraries were sequenced as 87-base-pair reads on the Illumina HiSeq System. The authors processed their data as follows. Across the roughly 670 repertoires, a later analysis counted some 80 million unique TCR beta chains, 9.5 million to 13 million of which were shared by at least two donors. A nearest-neighbor algorithm error-corrected the raw reads and collapsed the reads into unique sequences, merging closely related sequences to remove PCR and sequencing errors. CDR3 sequences were aligned to IMGT reference sequences to assign V, D and J gene segments. Each retained sequence needed at least a six-nucleotide match to both a V gene segment and a J gene segment. Rearrangements were called productive when the CDR3 lacked stop codons and stayed in frame with V and J; all others were non-productive. CDR3 was defined according to IMGT convention as the region running from the second conserved V-encoded cysteine to the conserved J-encoded phenylalanine. In an earlier analysis of approximately 590 of the donors, sequences lacking an unambiguous match to a single V gene segment were excluded. An earlier analysis of 500 to 700 of the donors classified V segments as functional when productive rearrangements were above 56.7% and as segregating when the standard deviation between donors was above 5%. A statistical classification framework was built to diagnose cytomegalovirus status from the catalog of TCR beta chain sequences. V and J gene assignment, in a later analysis, came from comparing TCR nucleotide sequences with IMGT/GENE-DB human TR gene sequences. A later analysis assigned CDR3 sequences and most-parsimonious VDJ recombination scenarios with the TCRdist pipeline. In a later analysis, each TCR beta chain was defined by its CDR3 amino acid sequence together with its V-gene family, and reads without a unique V-gene family were excluded. In a later analysis, 500 to 700 highly shared, low-generation-probability nucleotide sequences were removed to address suspected cross-contamination and a sequencing artifact. A later analysis calculated a clonal expansion index for each public chain from normalized within-repertoire ranks of inferred template counts. In a later analysis, generation probabilities were computed with a VDJ recombination model fitted to out-of-frame rearrangements, and the resulting probabilities were checked against IGoR. A later analysis scored TCR-TCR, TCR-HLA and TCR-CMV co-occurrence with hypergeometric tests, applying a repertoire-size bias correction to TCR pairs. A later analysis estimated false discovery rates by permuting HLA or CMV assignments 20 times. In a later analysis, co-occurring TCRs were grouped with DBSCAN, and TCRdist sequence similarity was added when clustering was performed within HLA-allele-positive subsets. Repertoires with fewer than 30,000 or more than 120,000 public chains were left out of co-occurrence clustering, as were roughly five repertoires with anomalous nucleotide sharing. This is the immuneACCESS table as TCRdb keeps it, with only in-frame sequences that have V and J called. A part of the clones is gone; compared with another copy, unresolved V genes explain less than half, and the rest is unexplained. The V and J calls and clone size were taken over from that table, and D and trimming were inferred from the DNA. The sample table shows 95,000 to 110,000 clones, and 10% are seen once. Together, the top ten hold roughly 5% of the sample.

The cohort consisted of approximately 690 healthy bone marrow donors. At the time of sampling, all cohort members were nominally healthy, though unrecorded immune exposures were likely present. The donor was CMV seropositive and was included in the group of around 300 seropositive cohort members. A peripheral blood sample was provided by each donor, and peripheral blood mononuclear cells were used for TCR beta sequencing. Genomic DNA was extracted from the blood cell samples with the Qiagen DNeasy Blood Extraction Kit. On this clone: Its cognate antigen has yet to be identified. There are no base qualities to consult, and no much larger clone falls within one base.

Trimming costs V 4 bases and J 4 bases, and their ends lie 11 bases apart. Per the germline V gene (reference sequence), SEHNR is the CDR1 and FQNEAQ is the CDR2. Counted from cysteine to phenylalanine, this CDR3 has 15 amino acids. Just the 45-base CDR3 DNA is kept, in frame starting at base 1. This chain joins TRBV7-9 to TRBJ2-6, with no confident D gene call. The source of this sequence is a man aged 40-50 years in good health and CMV-seropositive. Sequenced: PBMCs. DNA sequence: TGTGCCAGCAGCTCCCTCCGGTCCGGGGCCAACGTCCTGACTTTC. Translated, it reads CASSSLRSGANVLTF.